These 13 T cell receptor beta chains were sequenced from one sample in a study of T-cell reconstitution after alpha-beta-depleted transplantation in children. Library preparation (for TCRbeta) was performed with unique molecular identifiers. TCRdb processed the PCR reads anew with MiXCR; each CDR3 protein has one entry. The table includes roughly 670,000 distinct CDR3 sequences, about an eighth detected once. Source: PBMCs, taken before TCRalphabeta/CD19-depleted stem cell transplant. The receptors were sampled from a girl aged 2 to 10 with congenital amegakaryocytic thrombocytopenia, due to receive a stem cell transplant.

This clonotype was seen ten or more times. V and J are TRBV29-1 and TRBJ1-1; perhaps TRBD1 as D (5 bases). Trimming took 7 bases from V and 1 from J, leaving 13 bases between them. The CDR3 totals 13 residues. Germline assignment: CDR1 SQVTM and CDR2 ANQGSEA. The CDR3 region is CSGRGVPNTEAFF. DNA for the CDR3: TGCAGCGGGCGGGGGGTTCCGAACACTGAAGCTTTCTTT. The entire variable domain, with the rest obtained from reference TRBV29-1 and TRBJ1-1, is as follows: SAVISQKPSRDICQRGTSLTIQCQVDSQVTMMFWYRQQPGQSLTLIATANQGSEATYESGFVIDKFPISRPNLTFSTLTVSNMSPEDSSIYLCSGRGVPNTEAFFGQGTRLTVV.

Ten or more counts support this clonotype. The J gene is TRBJ2-2, the V gene TRBV28, with TRBD2 matching over 7 bases. J lost 6 bases, V lost 3 bases, and 16 bases had no gene match. CDR3 length equals 18 residues. The germline CDR1 and CDR2 sequences are MDHEN and SYDVKM. The CDR3 sequence is CASSFSGGATTRAGELFF. The DNA for the CDR3 is TGTGCCAGCAGTTTTTCGGGAGGAGCAACCACGCGGGCCGGGGAGCTGTTTTTT.

This clonotype was seen repeatedly, ten times or more. This chain uses TRBV19 with TRBJ2-1; D perhaps matches TRBD1 (5 bases). The V end lost 7 bases, the J end lost 6 bases, and 13 bases lay between the germline ends. Looked up from germline, CDR1 is LNHDA and CDR2 is SQIVND (reference sequence). This CDR3 is built from 13 residues. CDR3 sequence (DNA): TGTGCCAGTACCAGGGTCGAAGTCAATGAGCAGTTCTTC. Its translation: CASTRVEVNEQFF. The full variable domain, with the rest looked up from reference TRBV19 and TRBJ2-1, is DGGITQSPKYLFRKEGQNVTLSCEQNLNHDAMYWYRQDPGQGLRLIYYSQIVNDFQKGDIAEGYSVSREKKESFPLTVTSAQKNPTAFYLCASTRVEVNEQFFGPGTRLTVL.

The chain combines TRBV20-1 with TRBJ1-2; the D is unclear. Trimming pared 0 bases from V and 9 bases from J, leaving 11 bases between. The CDR3 runs to 12 residues. Germline CDR1 reads DFQATT; CDR2 reads SNEGSKA (reference sequence). CDR3 loop: CSARDLRECYTF. CDR3 DNA sequence: TGCAGTGCTAGAGATCTGAGGGAATGCTACACCTTC.

Ten or more counts support this clonotype. J is TRBJ1-1 and V is TRBV12-3 or TRBV12-4, with D maybe TRBD1 (5 bases). This CDR3 has 13 amino acids. Trimming cost V 5 bases and J 4 bases, with 11 bases left between them. The CDR3 DNA follows: TGTGCCAGCAGTCCCCGGGACGTCACTGAAGCTTTCTTT. Encoded protein: CASSPRDVTEAFF.

To note about this clonotype: This may come from a read error, since a much larger clone is one base off. The chain combines TRBV6-5 with TRBJ2-1; D is undetermined. In germline, CDR1 is MNHEY, CDR2 SVGAGI. The CDR3 length is 13 residues. CDR3 nucleotides: TGTACCAGCAGTTCCACCGTCTACAATGAGCAGTTCTTC. Translated: CTSSSTVYNEQFF.

Ten or more counts support this clonotype. The V and J genes are TRBV29-1 and TRBJ1-2, with 7 nucleotides matching TRBD1. The CDR3 has 15 amino acids. In germline, CDR1 is SQVTM, CDR2 ANQGSEA. V gave up 1 base and J gave up 4 bases; unmatched junction bases: 9. Here the CDR3 DNA reads TGCAGCGTTGAAGGACAGGGCGTAGGTTCCTATGGCTACACCTTC. Encoded protein: CSVEGQGVGSYGYTF.

This clonotype was seen ten or more times. The chain combines TRBV27 with TRBJ2-3; D remains ambiguous. The CDR3 covers 14 residues. Trimming left V 10 bases short and J 0 bases short, with 14 bases between. Germline-derived CDR1 and CDR2 are MNHEY and SMNVEV (reference sequence). The CDR3 here is CATAFVPSTDTQYF. The CDR3 nucleotides read TGTGCCACCGCTTTCGTGCCTAGCACAGATACGCAGTATTTT.

The table lists this clonotype with a few counts. V gene TRBV4-1 combines with J gene TRBJ2-1; possibly TRBD2 for D (6 bases). The CDR3 runs 15 residues. Germline V gene lookup returns CDR1 MGHRA and CDR2 YSYEKL. Trimming cost V 4 bases and J 2 bases, with 12 bases left between them. In DNA, the CDR3 is TGCGCCAGCAGCCCCTCTAGCGCGACCTACAATGAGCAGTTCTTC. As protein: CASSPSSATYNEQFF.

A remark on this clonotype: This may be a read error, as it is one base from a much larger clone. V usage is TRBV6-5 and J usage is TRBJ1-2, with D possibly matching TRBD1 (6 bases). The germline V gene has CDR1 MNHEY and CDR2 SVGAGI. The CDR3 length is 12 residues. The CDR3: CASGGQREGDTF. CDR3 sequence (DNA): TGTGCTTCCGGGGGCCAAAGGGAAGGCGACACCTTC.

This clonotype was counted ten times or more. The V call is TRBV20-1, the J call TRBJ2-5; D is unresolved. CDR3 size: 13 residues. Germline-derived CDR1 and CDR2 are DFQATT and SNEGSKA (reference sequence). V was clipped by 3 bases and J by 5 bases, with 13 bases between them. For the CDR3, the DNA is TGCAGTGCTAGTACCTGGGCTGGGGAGACCCAGTACTTC. This encodes CSASTWAGETQYF.

This clonotype came up a few times. This sequence joins TRBV30 and TRBJ1-2, with D possibly TRBD1 on 5 matching bases. The CDR3 spans 13 residues. Germline values: CDR1 GTSNPN, CDR2 SVGIG (reference sequence). Here the CDR3 DNA reads TGTGCACAGTCTCCCGGGACTTCATACGGCTACACCTTC. It specifies CAQSPGTSYGYTF.

This clonotype was seen ten or more times. V gene TRBV20-1 combines with J gene TRBJ1-2, with D hard to call. V was trimmed by 3 bases and J by 5 bases, leaving 13 bases between them. Germline loops: CDR1 DFQATT, CDR2 SNEGSKA (reference sequence). CDR3 size: 13 residues. The CDR3 sequence is CSASPNVQYGYTF. CDR3 DNA: TGCAGTGCTAGCCCCAATGTACAGTATGGCTACACCTTC.